This T cell receptor beta chain was captured by sequencing in a study of naive and memory T cell subsets. Findings of the study overall: Especially in CD8 cells, naive repertoires contained a few larger clonotypes, possibly CD45RA-re-expressing memory cells. In CD4 and CD8 cells, diversity dropped from naive through EMRA.

An equimolar mix of two oligonucleotides served as the beta constant-region primer for TRBC1 and TRBC2. Ligated cDNA was amplified by four rounds of PCR with nested alpha and beta constant-region primers and SP2. A single record per CDR3 protein comes from TCRdb applying MiXCR to the UMI-ligation and nested PCR reads. Of roughly 140,000 distinct CDR3 sequences in the sample, 15% to 20% are singletons; the top ten hold roughly 0.6%. The germline gives CDR1 MDHEN, CDR2 SYDVKM. The CDR3 is made up of 12 amino acids. Trimming took off 4 bases at V and 5 bases at J, with 9 bases between the two ends. This clonotype has just a few counts. Antigen: not known. CMV status came from CD4+ T cell IFNgamma after overnight CMV lysate stimulation of fresh PBMCs.

Sequencing was performed on naive CD8+ T cells from blood. This TCR was recovered from a human donor in good health. The J gene is TRBJ2-7, the V gene TRBV28; D not resolved. In nucleotides, the CDR3 is TGTGCCAGCAGTTCCCCTCCAGACGAGCAGTACTTC. Translated: CASSSPPDEQYF.